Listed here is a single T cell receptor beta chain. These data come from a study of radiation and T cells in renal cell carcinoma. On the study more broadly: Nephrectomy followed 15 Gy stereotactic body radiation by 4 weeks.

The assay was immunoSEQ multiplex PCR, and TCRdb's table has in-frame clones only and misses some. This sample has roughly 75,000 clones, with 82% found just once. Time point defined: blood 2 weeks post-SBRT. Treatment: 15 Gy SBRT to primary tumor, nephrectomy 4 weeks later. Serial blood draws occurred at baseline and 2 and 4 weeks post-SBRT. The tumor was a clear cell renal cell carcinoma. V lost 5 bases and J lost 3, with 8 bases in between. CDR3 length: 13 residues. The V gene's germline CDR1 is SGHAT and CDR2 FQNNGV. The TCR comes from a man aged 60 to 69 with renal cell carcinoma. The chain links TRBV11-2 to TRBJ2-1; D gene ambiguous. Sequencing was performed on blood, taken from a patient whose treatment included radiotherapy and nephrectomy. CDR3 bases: TGTGCCAGCAGCACGGAGATCTACAATGAGCAGTTCTTC. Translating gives CASSTEIYNEQFF.